The next 10 T cell receptor beta chains were all read from a single sample in a study of blood T cell repertoires in COVID-19. The method was immunoSEQ multiplex PCR; TCRdb's version includes in-frame clones alone and lacks a portion of them. Found here are 110,000 or so clones, 90% of them singletons; the top ten hold about 4.8%. Material for sequencing was peripheral blood. These receptors were collected from a woman aged 45-65 years with acute or convalescent COVID-19.

The chain is built from TRBV27 and TRBJ2-6, with a tentative D call TRBD2 (5 bases). The V and J ends lost 0 bases and 2 bases respectively, with 11 bases between them. The CDR3 is 17 residues long. CDR1 and CDR2 (germline): MNHEY, SMNVEV (reference sequence). This chain's CDR3 is CASSLSPRGTGANVLTF. The DNA for the CDR3 is TGTGCCAGCAGTTTATCGCCCCGGGGAACTGGGGCCAACGTCCTGACTTTC.

The chain joins TRBV23-1 to TRBJ1-4, with D maybe TRBD1 (5 bases). TRBV23-1 counts as an open reading frame of uncertain function. Trimming took 8 bases from V and 4 from J, leaving 23 bases between them. The CDR3 totals 17 residues. The CDR3 is CASGFRAARHFNEKLFF. The CDR3 DNA reads TGCGCCAGCGGATTCAGGGCCGCCCGACACTTTAATGAAAAACTGTTTTTT.

The chain links TRBV7-8 to TRBJ1-6; no reliable D call. Germline V CDR1 and CDR2: SGHVS, FQNEAQ. The V end was cut by 6 bases, the J end by 5 bases, with 20 bases between. This CDR3 is 17 amino acids long. The CDR3 bases are TGTGCCAGCAGTTTCGCACTAGGCCCCGACCATAATTCACCCCTCCACTTT. This codes for CASSFALGPDHNSPLHF.

The rearrangement uses TRBV7-9 and TRBJ1-4; 9 bases agree with TRBD1. Per the germline V gene, CDR1 is SEHNR and CDR2 is FQNEAQ (reference sequence). The trim removed 0 bases at V and 5 bases at J, leaving 7 bases unmatched. The CDR3 length is 17 residues. The CDR3 nucleotides are TGTGCCAGCAGCTTAGCCTACGGACAGGGGAAAAATGAAAAACTGTTTTTT. It translates to CASSLAYGQGKNEKLFF.

This chain uses TRBV2 with TRBJ2-1, with 9 bases identical to TRBD1. CDR3 length: 12 amino acids. Germline CDR1 reads SNHLY; CDR2 reads FYNNEI. Germline trimming cut 8 bases from V and 6 bases from J; bases unmatched to any gene: 2. The CDR3 nucleotides are TGTGCCAGCCGGGACAGGGCCAATGAGCAGTTCTTC. Its translation is CASRDRANEQFF.

The chain has TRBV7-6 and TRBJ2-1; the match to TRBD1 covers 7 bases. Trimming cost V 2 bases and J 7 bases; bases outside gene matches: 8. CDR1 and CDR2 (germline): SGHVS, FNYEAQ. This CDR3 comprises 15 residues. The CDR3 bases are TGTGCCAGCAGCTTATCCGGGACAGTTCTAAATGAGCAGTTCTTC. Translation gives CASSLSGTVLNEQFF.

The chain joins TRBV29-1 to TRBJ2-7; D is undetermined. V was cut by 6 bases and J by 7 bases, with 16 bases left in between. The CDR3 runs to 12 residues. Looked up from germline, CDR1 is SQVTM and CDR2 is ANQGSEA. The DNA for the CDR3 is TGCAGCGTCGCCCTAGGAATCGAAGAGCAGTACTTC. This sequence encodes CSVALGIEEQYF.

This sequence joins TRBV28 and TRBJ2-7; D perhaps matches TRBD2 (5 bases). Per the germline V gene, CDR1 is MDHEN and CDR2 is SYDVKM. Trimming pared 4 bases from V and 0 bases from J, leaving 7 bases between. CDR3 size: 13 residues. CDR3 region: CASSSGFSYEQYF. The DNA of the CDR3 is TGTGCCAGCAGTTCGGGGTTCTCCTACGAGCAGTACTTC.

This clone has just one count. The chain is built from TRBV19 and TRBJ2-6; D is uncertain. V lost 3 bases and J lost 0, with 12 bases in between. Germline V gene data show CDR1 as LNHDA and CDR2 as SQIVND (reference sequence). The CDR3 contains 17 residues. The CDR3 bases are TGTGCCAGTAGTATCCGGAAATGGAGCTCTGGGGCCAACGTCCTGACTTTC. Its protein product is CASSIRKWSSGANVLTF.

The chain links TRBV7-9 to TRBJ1-2; possibly TRBD1 for D (6 bases). Trimming removed 5 bases from V and 4 bases from J, with 17 bases in between. The germline gives CDR1 SEHNR, CDR2 FQNEAQ (reference sequence). The CDR3 sequence is 15 residues long. Here the CDR3 DNA reads TGTGCCAGCAGCGGTCTGCAGGGGCCTGTCTATGGCTACACCTTC. Translated: CASSGLQGPVYGYTF.